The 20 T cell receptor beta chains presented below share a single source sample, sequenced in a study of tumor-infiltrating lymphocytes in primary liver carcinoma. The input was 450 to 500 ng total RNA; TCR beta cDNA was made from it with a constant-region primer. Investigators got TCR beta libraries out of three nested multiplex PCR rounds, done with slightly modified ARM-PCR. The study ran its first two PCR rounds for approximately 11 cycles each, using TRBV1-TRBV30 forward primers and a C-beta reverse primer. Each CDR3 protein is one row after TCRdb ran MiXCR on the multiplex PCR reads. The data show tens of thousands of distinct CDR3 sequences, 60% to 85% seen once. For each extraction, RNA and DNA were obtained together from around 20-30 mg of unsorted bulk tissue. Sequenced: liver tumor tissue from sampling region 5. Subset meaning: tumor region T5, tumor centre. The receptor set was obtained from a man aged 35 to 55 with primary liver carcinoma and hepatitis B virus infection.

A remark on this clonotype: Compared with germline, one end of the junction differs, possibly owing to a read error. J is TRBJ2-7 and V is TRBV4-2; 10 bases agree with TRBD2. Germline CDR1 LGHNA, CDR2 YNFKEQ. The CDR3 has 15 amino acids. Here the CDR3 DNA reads TGTGCCAGTAGCCAAACAGCGGGAGGGACCTACGAGGAGTACTTC. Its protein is CASSQTAGGTYEEYF.

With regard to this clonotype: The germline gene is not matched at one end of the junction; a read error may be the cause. CDR3 in DNA: TGCGCCAGTAGCCAAGGGCCCACTAGCGGGAACTACAATGAGCAGTTCTTC. It yields the protein CASSQGPTSGNYNEQFF. The rearrangement uses TRBV4-1 and TRBJ2-1, with 10 bases matching TRBD2. Germline loops: CDR1 MGHRA, CDR2 YSYEKL. The CDR3 is 17 amino acids.

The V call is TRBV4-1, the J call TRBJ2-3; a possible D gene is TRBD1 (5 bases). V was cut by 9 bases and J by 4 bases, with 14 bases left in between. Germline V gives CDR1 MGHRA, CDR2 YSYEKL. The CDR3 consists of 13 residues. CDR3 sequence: CASNQVGADTQYF. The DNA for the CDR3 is TGCGCCAGTAACCAAGTAGGGGCAGATACGCAGTATTTT.

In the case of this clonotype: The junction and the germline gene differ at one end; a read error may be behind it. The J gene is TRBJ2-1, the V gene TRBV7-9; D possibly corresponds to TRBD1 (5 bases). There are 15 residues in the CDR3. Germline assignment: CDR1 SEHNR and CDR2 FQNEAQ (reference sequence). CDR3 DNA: TGTGCCACCAGCTTAGGGGATAGGGCACACAATGAGCAGTTCTTC. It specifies CATSLGDRAHNEQFF.

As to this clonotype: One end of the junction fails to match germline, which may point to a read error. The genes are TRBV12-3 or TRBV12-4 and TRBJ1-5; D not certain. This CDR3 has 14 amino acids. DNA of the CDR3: TGTGTCAGCAGTGTAATAGTTAGCAATCAGCCCCAGCATTTT. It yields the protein CVSSVIVSNQPQHF.

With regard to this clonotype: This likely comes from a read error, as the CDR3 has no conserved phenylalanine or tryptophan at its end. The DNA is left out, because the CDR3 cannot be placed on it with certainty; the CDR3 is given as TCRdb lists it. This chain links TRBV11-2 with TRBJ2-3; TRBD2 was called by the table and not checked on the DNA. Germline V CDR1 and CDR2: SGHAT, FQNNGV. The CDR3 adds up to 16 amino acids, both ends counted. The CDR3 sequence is CASSLEGLAWTGTRYL.

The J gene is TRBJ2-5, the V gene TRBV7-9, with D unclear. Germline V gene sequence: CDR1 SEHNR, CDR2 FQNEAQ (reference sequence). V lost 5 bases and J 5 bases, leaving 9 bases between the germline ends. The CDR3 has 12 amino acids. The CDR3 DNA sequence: TGTGCCAGCAGCATCAGTGCCGAGACCCAGTACTTC. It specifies CASSISAETQYF.

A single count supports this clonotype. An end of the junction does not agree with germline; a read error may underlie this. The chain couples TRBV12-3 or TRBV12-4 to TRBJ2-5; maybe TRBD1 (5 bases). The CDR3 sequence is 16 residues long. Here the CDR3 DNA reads TGTGCCGGCAGTATGGACACTCCCCTCGCAAGAGAGACCCAGTACTTC. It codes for CAGSMDTPLARETQYF.

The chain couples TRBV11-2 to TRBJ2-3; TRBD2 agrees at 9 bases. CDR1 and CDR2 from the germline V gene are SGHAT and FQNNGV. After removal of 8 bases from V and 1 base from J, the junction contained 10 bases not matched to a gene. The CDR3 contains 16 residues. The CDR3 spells CASQGVAGEGTDTQYF. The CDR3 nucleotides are TGTGCCAGCCAAGGGGTAGCGGGGGAAGGCACAGATACGCAGTATTTT.

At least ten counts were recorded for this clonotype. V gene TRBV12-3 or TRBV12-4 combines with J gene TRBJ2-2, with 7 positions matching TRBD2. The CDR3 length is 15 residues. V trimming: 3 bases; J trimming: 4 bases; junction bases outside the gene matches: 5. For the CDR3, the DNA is TGTGCCAGCAGTTTCGGCGGGAGTGGCACCGGGGAGCTGTTTTTT. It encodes CASSFGGSGTGELFF.

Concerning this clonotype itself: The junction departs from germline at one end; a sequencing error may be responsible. DNA for the CDR3: TGCAGTGTACACCCAGGGGCGAGCTCCTACAAAGAGCAGTTCTTC. Its translation: CSVHPGASSYKEQFF. V gene TRBV29-1 combines with J gene TRBJ2-1; tentative D call: TRBD1 (6 bases). There are 15 residues in the CDR3. Germline V gene data show CDR1 as SQVTM and CDR2 as ANQGSEA.

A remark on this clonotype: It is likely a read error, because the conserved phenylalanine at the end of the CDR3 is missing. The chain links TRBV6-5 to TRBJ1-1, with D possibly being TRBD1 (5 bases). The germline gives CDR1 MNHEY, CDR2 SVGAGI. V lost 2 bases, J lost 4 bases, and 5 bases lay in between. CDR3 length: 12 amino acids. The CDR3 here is CASSYGGTEAFL. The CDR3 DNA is TGTGCCAGCAGTTACGGGGGCACTGAAGCTTTCTTA.

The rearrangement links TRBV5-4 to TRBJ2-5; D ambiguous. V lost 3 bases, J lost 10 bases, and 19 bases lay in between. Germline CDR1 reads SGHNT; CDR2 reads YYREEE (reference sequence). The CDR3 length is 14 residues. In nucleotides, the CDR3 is TGTGCCAGCAGCTCTACAGTCCCCCAAGAAATCCAGTACTTC. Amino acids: CASSSTVPQEIQYF.

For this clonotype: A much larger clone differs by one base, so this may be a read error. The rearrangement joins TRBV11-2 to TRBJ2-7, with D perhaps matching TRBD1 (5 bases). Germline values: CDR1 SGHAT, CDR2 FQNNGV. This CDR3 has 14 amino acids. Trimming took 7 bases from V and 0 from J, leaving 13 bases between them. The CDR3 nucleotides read TGTGCCAGCACCTCTAACAGGAACTCCTACGAGCAGTACTTC. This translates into CASTSNRNSYEQYF.

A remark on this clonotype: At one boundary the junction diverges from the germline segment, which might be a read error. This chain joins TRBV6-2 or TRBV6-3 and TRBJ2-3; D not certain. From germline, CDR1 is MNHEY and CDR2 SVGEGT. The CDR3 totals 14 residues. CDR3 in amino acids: CASSPALRLDTLYF. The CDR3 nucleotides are TGTGCCAGCAGTCCAGCCTTAAGGTTAGATACGCTGTATTTT.

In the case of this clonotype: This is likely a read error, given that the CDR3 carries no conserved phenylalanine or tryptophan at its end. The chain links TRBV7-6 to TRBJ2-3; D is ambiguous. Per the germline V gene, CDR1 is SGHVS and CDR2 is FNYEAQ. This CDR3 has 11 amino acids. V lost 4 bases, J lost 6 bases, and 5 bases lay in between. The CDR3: CASSSADTQYL. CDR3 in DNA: TGTGCCAGCAGCTCGGCGGATACGCAGTATCTT.

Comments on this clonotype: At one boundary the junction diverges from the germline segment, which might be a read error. DNA of the CDR3: TGTGTCAGCAGCGAAGGCCAGGCACGCCCCTCCTACGAGCAGTACTTC. This encodes CVSSEGQARPSYEQYF. The chain recombines TRBV6-1 with TRBJ2-7; no clear D. The CDR3 sequence is 16 residues long. CDR1 MNHNS and CDR2 SASEGT come from the germline V gene.

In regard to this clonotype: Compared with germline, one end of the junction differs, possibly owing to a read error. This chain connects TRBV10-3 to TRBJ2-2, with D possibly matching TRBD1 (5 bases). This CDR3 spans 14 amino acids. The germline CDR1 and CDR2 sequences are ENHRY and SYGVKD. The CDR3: CAIRFAGNTAELFF. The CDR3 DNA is TGTGCCATCAGGTTTGCAGGGAACACCGCGGAGCTGTTTTTC.

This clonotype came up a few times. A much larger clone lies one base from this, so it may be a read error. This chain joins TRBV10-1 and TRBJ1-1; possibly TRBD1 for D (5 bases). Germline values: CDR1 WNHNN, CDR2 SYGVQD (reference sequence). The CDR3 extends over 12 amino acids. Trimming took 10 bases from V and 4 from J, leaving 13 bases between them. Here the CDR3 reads CATRGGVTEAFF. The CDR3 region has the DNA TGCGCCACCAGAGGAGGGGTCACTGAAGCTTTCTTT.

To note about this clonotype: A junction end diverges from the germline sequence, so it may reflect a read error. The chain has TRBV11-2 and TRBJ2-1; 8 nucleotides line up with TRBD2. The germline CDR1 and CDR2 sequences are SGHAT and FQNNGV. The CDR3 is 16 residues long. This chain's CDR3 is CASSWDIGLAMGEQFF. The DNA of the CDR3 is TGTGCAAGCAGCTGGGATATCGGACTAGCCATGGGTGAGCAGTTTTTC. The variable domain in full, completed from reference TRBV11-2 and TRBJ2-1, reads EAGVAQSPRYKIIEKRQSVAFWCNPISGHATLYWYQQILGQGPKLLIQFQNNGVVDDSQLPKDRFSAERLKGVDSTLKIQPAKLEDSAVYLCASSWDIGLAMGEQFFGPGTRLTVL.